The 20 T cell receptor beta chains below were found in one sample sequenced in a study of neurological immune-mediated disorders. TCRdb used MiXCR to reprocess the 5' RACE reads, holding one entry per CDR3 protein. Here the sample spans tens of thousands of distinct CDR3 sequences, roughly an eighth being singletons. The sequenced material came from PBMCs. The source of these receptors is a woman aged 55 to 70 with HTLV-1-associated myelopathy (HAM/TSP).

The chain couples TRBV25-1 to TRBJ2-3; D is tentatively TRBD1 or TRBD2 (5 bases each). In germline, CDR1 is MGHDK, CDR2 SYGVNS. With 6 bases removed from V and 6 bases from J, the gap between germline ends came to 19 bases. This CDR3 has 15 residues. CDR3 DNA: TGTGCCAGCAGACCTTTACCTGGGGACGCGGATACGCAGTATTTT. Encoded protein: CASRPLPGDADTQYF.

This clonotype was found a few times. V and J are TRBV19 and TRBJ1-2; D perhaps matches TRBD1 (6 bases). The germline CDR1 and CDR2 sequences are LNHDA and SQIVND (reference sequence). The CDR3 loop spans 14 amino acids. V dropped 5 bases and J dropped 1 base, with 11 bases sitting between them. The CDR3 DNA reads as TGTGCCAGTAGTGTCTGGACAGATAACTATGGCTACACCTTC. It yields the protein CASSVWTDNYGYTF.

This clonotype has just a few counts. This chain connects TRBV25-1 to TRBJ2-5, with D perhaps assigned TRBD1 or TRBD2 (5 bases each). Between the trimmed V and J ends, which lost 3 bases and 2 bases, there was a span of 16 bases. CDR1 is MGHDK, CDR2 SYGVNS, per germline. The CDR3 sequence is 16 residues long. CDR3 sequence: CASSDRSGRSQETQYF. DNA of the CDR3: TGTGCCAGCAGTGATCGCTCAGGGAGATCTCAAGAGACCCAGTACTTC. The full variable domain, with the rest looked up from reference TRBV25-1 and TRBJ2-5, is EADIYQTPRYLVIGTGKKITLECSQTMGHDKMYWYQQDPGMELHLIHYSYGVNSTEKGDLSSESTVSRIRTEHFPLTLESARPSHTSQYLCASSDRSGRSQETQYFGPGTRLLVL.

This clonotype was detected ten times or more. This chain connects TRBV7-8 to TRBJ2-7, with 8 bases matching TRBD1. The junction had 10 bases not matched to a gene; V was cut back by 5 bases and J by 1 base. The CDR3 has 16 amino acids. Germline CDR1 reads SGHVS; CDR2 reads FQNEAQ. The CDR3 sequence: CASSNPDRVGSYEQYF. CDR3 bases: TGTGCCAGCAGCAACCCGGACAGGGTAGGGTCCTACGAGCAGTACTTC.

By its share, this clonotype is medium-sized. The chain carries TRBV12-3 or TRBV12-4 and TRBJ2-3; 9 positions match TRBD2. This CDR3 is 15 amino acids long. V gave up 5 bases and J gave up 1 base; unmatched junction bases: 4. CDR3 nucleotide sequence: TGTGCCAGCAGTGTGACTAGCGGAGGCACAGATACGCAGTATTTT. Its protein is CASSVTSGGTDTQYF.

In its sample, this clonotype is medium-sized. V usage is TRBV20-1 and J usage is TRBJ2-5; 7 nucleotides match TRBD1. This CDR3 contains 16 residues. The V segment lost 0 bases and the J segment 5 bases; nucleotides outside the gene matches: 12. Germline CDR1 is DFQATT and CDR2 is SNEGSKA (reference sequence). The CDR3 loop reads CSARDSRTGWVETQYF. CDR3 DNA sequence: TGCAGTGCTAGAGATTCTCGGACAGGTTGGGTGGAGACCCAGTACTTC.

This clonotype is categorized as medium-sized. This sequence joins TRBV20-1 and TRBJ2-1; 14 bases match TRBD2. The CDR3 covers 16 residues. V trimming: 0 bases; J trimming: 9 bases; junction bases outside the gene matches: 7. From germline, CDR1 is DFQATT and CDR2 SNEGSKA (reference sequence). DNA of the CDR3: TGCAGTGCTAGAGATGGGGGACTAGCGGGAGCTGCTGAGCAGTTCTTC. This sequence encodes CSARDGGLAGAAEQFF.

This clonotype has a count of ten or more. The CDR3 loop is CASSQETVPGTGYGYTF. The CDR3 nucleotides are TGCGCCAGCAGCCAAGAGACCGTTCCAGGGACGGGGTATGGCTACACCTTC. V gene TRBV4-1 combines with J gene TRBJ1-2, with TRBD1 as a possible D gene (5 bases). Trimming removed 0 bases at V and 5 bases at J, with 19 bases between. CDR1 and CDR2 from the germline V gene are MGHRA and YSYEKL. This CDR3 has 17 residues.

This clonotype was detected many times. This chain links TRBV27 with TRBJ1-5; the D is unclear. V was cut by 4 bases and J by 0 bases, with 10 bases left in between. The CDR3 has 15 residues. Germline V lookup: CDR1 MNHEY, CDR2 SMNVEV (reference sequence). The CDR3 coding sequence is TGTGCCAGCAGTTCCCTTCGGTATAGCAATCAGCCCCAGCATTTT. Translation: CASSSLRYSNQPQHF.

This clonotype was counted only a few times. The CDR3 coding sequence is TGCGCCAGCAGTCCTTCTGGACAGGCCTACGAGCAGTACTTC. This codes for CASSPSGQAYEQYF. The V call is TRBV10-1, the J call TRBJ2-7; 7 bases agree with TRBD1. CDR1 is WNHNN, CDR2 SYGVQD, per germline (reference sequence). The CDR3 extends over 14 amino acids. With V trimmed by 5 bases and J by 2 bases, 6 bases remained unmatched.

This clonotype was seen repeatedly, ten times or more. The CDR3: CASSSLLAGGQETQYF. CDR3 sequence (DNA): TGTGCCAGCAGTTCCTTACTAGCGGGAGGGCAAGAGACCCAGTACTTC. This sequence joins TRBV12-3 or TRBV12-4 and TRBJ2-5; 13 nucleotides align to TRBD2. V was clipped by 4 bases and J by 2 bases; unmatched bases: 4. This CDR3 region has 16 residues.

This clonotype was counted many times. The chain has TRBV5-1 and TRBJ2-7, with 7 bases that match TRBD1. Germline CDR1 SGHRS, CDR2 YFSETQ. Trimming at V came to 4 bases and at J to 0 bases, leaving 7 bases not matched to a gene. The CDR3 runs to 15 residues. The DNA of the CDR3 is TGCGCCAGCAGCCCCAGACAGGGAAGCTCCTACGAGCAGTACTTC. Its protein product is CASSPRQGSSYEQYF.

This clonotype appeared many times. V is TRBV5-1 and J is TRBJ1-6, with D possibly being TRBD1 (6 bases). Trimming pared 0 bases from V and 10 bases from J, leaving 14 bases between. The CDR3 sequence is 15 residues long. The V gene's germline CDR1 is SGHRS and CDR2 YFSETQ. CDR3 DNA sequence: TGCGCCAGCAGCTTGGGTGTCAGGGGTGACTCACCCCTCCACTTT. Its protein product is CASSLGVRGDSPLHF.

This clonotype was observed at least ten times. The CDR3 DNA sequence: TGCAGTCTCCAGGGGTTGTCTCAGCCCCAGCATTTT. Amino acids: CSLQGLSQPQHF. The chain recombines TRBV20-1 with TRBJ1-5, with D perhaps TRBD1 (6 bases). Germline V gene lookup returns CDR1 DFQATT and CDR2 SNEGSKA (reference sequence). V lost 8 bases to trimming and J lost 6 bases, with 14 bases between them. This CDR3 region has 12 residues.

At least ten counts were recorded for this clonotype. This chain links TRBV5-5 with TRBJ1-1, with D unresolved. The CDR3 loop spans 11 amino acids. Germline CDR1 is SGHKS and CDR2 is YYEKEE (reference sequence). Trimming removed 0 bases from V and 7 bases from J, with 4 bases in between. The DNA for the CDR3 is TGTGCCAGCAGCTTGGAGGATGAAGCTTTCTTT. Protein sequence: CASSLEDEAFF.

The chain links TRBV5-1 to TRBJ2-1; maybe TRBD1 (5 bases). This CDR3 has 14 residues. Germline V gene sequence: CDR1 SGHRS, CDR2 YFSETQ. V lost 0 bases to trimming and J lost 6 bases, with 10 bases between them. CDR3 bases: TGCGCCAGCAGCTTGGCAGGGCTGGTCAATGAGCAGTTCTTC. Its translation is CASSLAGLVNEQFF.

In its sample, this clonotype was seen many times. The CDR3 DNA reads as TGCGCCAGCAGCTTTTCGACAGTGGCGAATTCACCCCTCCACTTT. Translating it yields CASSFSTVANSPLHF. V is TRBV5-1 and J is TRBJ1-6; the D gene is possibly TRBD1 (5 bases). V lost 2 bases to trimming and J lost 7 bases, with 13 bases between them. Germline CDR1 SGHRS, CDR2 YFSETQ. The CDR3 consists of 15 residues.

This clonotype was observed many times. This rearrangement joins TRBV2 to TRBJ2-7; TRBD2 agrees at 13 bases. Unmatched junction bases numbered 6, after V lost 4 bases and J lost 3 bases. Germline V gene lookup returns CDR1 SNHLY and CDR2 FYNNEI. There are 16 residues in the CDR3. CDR3 nucleotides: TGTGCCAGCAGTGGGACTAGCGGGAGAAAAGGCTACGAGCAGTACTTC. This codes for CASSGTSGRKGYEQYF.

This clonotype was seen at least ten times. The chain links TRBV27 to TRBJ1-2, with no clear D. Per germline, CDR1 MNHEY and CDR2 SMNVEV (reference sequence). This CDR3 contains 13 residues. V lost 3 bases to trimming and J lost 4 bases, with 9 bases between them. The CDR3 sequence: CASSFQSAYGYTF. CDR3 in DNA: TGTGCCAGCAGTTTCCAGTCTGCCTATGGCTACACCTTC.

The sample holds a few counts of this clonotype. The J gene is TRBJ2-1, the V gene TRBV20-1; possibly TRBD1 or TRBD2 for D (5 bases each). The germline V gene has CDR1 DFQATT and CDR2 SNEGSKA (reference sequence). Trimming removed 6 bases from V and 3 bases from J, with 18 bases in between. The CDR3 length is 15 residues. The CDR3 sequence: CSANKPGTLYNEQFF. The CDR3 DNA reads as TGCAGTGCAAACAAACCCGGGACCCTCTACAATGAGCAGTTCTTC.